This entry describes one T cell receptor (beta chain). The record originates from a study of T cell changes during pregnancy in multiple sclerosis. The table came from immunoSEQ multiplex PCR; TCRdb's copy has only in-frame clones and leaves some out. The repertoire holds about 50,000 clones, with roughly 92% as singletons. V lost 4 bases, J lost 2 bases, and 14 bases lay in between. Per germline, CDR1 MNHNS and CDR2 SASEGT. This CDR3 has 16 residues. The sample consisted of CD4+ T cells from peripheral blood mononuclear cells, taken in the third trimester of pregnancy. The chain carries TRBV6-1 and TRBJ2-2, with D perhaps matching TRBD1 (6 bases). This clonotype was sampled from a female donor with multiple sclerosis, enrolled in a pregnancy study. The CDR3 sequence is CASSARLQGNTGELFF. As DNA, the CDR3 is TGTGCCAGCAGTGCTCGTCTACAGGGCAACACCGGGGAGCTGTTTTTT.